These 28 T cell receptor beta chains were sequenced from one sample in a study of OX40 agonist ivuxolimab in advanced cancers. TCRdb's copy holds only in-frame clones and misses some; the assay was immunoSEQ multiplex PCR. The top ten hold approximately 0.73% of the sample, which has about 73,000 clones, 86% seen once. The sample consisted of CD4+ or CD8+ T cells sorted from blood, taken in a trial of the OX40 agonist ivuxolimab. These receptors originate from an adult with an advanced solid tumor such as melanoma, head and neck, liver or kidney cancer.

This clone was detected only once. The chain carries TRBV5-4 and TRBJ2-1; 11 nucleotides match TRBD2. Germline-derived CDR1 and CDR2 are SGHNT and YYREEE (reference sequence). The CDR3 loop spans 15 amino acids. Trimming removed 4 bases from V and 7 bases from J; junction bases left unmatched: 7. CDR3 nucleotide sequence: TGTGCCAGCAGCCCCACTAGCGGGGGTGTAAATGAGCAGTTCTTC. Protein sequence: CASSPTSGGVNEQFF.

This sequence joins TRBV4-3 and TRBJ2-5; no firm D call. V was pared by 8 bases and J by 5 bases, with 24 bases between. CDR1 is LGHNA, CDR2 YSLEER, per germline. This CDR3 contains 16 residues. The CDR3 here is CASHGPGTVSKETQYF. As DNA, the CDR3 is TGCGCCAGCCACGGCCCCGGAACAGTATCTAAGGAGACCCAGTACTTC.

This sequence joins TRBV11-3 and TRBJ2-2; 8 bases agree with TRBD1. The CDR3 contains 15 residues. Germline CDR1 is SGHNT and CDR2 is YENEEA. With V trimmed by 5 bases and J by 5 bases, 7 bases remained unmatched. The CDR3 DNA sequence: TGTGCCAGCAGCCCCGGACAGGGTTTAACCGGGGAGCTGTTTTTT. Protein sequence: CASSPGQGLTGELFF.

The chain links TRBV11-2 to TRBJ1-1; TRBD1 matches 7 bases. V shed 3 bases, J shed 0 bases, and the junction held 4 bases outside the gene matches. The CDR3 runs 15 residues. Germline lookup yields CDR1 SGHAT and CDR2 FQNNGV. CDR3 region: CASSFNRGVNTEAFF. As DNA, the CDR3 is TGTGCCAGCAGCTTCAACAGGGGCGTGAACACTGAAGCTTTCTTT.

The chain employs TRBV7-2 and TRBJ2-1, with 7 bases aligning to TRBD2. From germline, CDR1 is SGHTA and CDR2 FQGNSA. This CDR3 has 16 residues. Unmatched junction bases numbered 3, after V lost 1 base and J lost 0 bases. The CDR3 sequence: CASSLVRTSSYNEQFF. The CDR3 bases are TGTGCCAGCAGCTTAGTTAGGACTAGCTCCTACAATGAGCAGTTCTTC.

This clone was detected once. V is TRBV29-1 and J is TRBJ1-1, with D possibly matching TRBD1 (5 bases). Germline V gene data show CDR1 as SQVTM and CDR2 as ANQGSEA. The CDR3 consists of 13 residues. Trimming took 5 bases from V and 8 from J, leaving 18 bases between them. For the CDR3, the DNA is TGCAGCGTTCTCCCCGAGGGGCACTGGGAAGCTTTCTTT. Translated, it gives CSVLPEGHWEAFF.

The chain carries TRBV14 and TRBJ2-2, with D possibly TRBD1 on 6 matching bases. Germline V gene sequence: CDR1 SGHDN, CDR2 FVKESK. V was pared by 1 base and J by 4 bases, with 10 bases between. The CDR3 has 15 residues. The CDR3 is CASSQVRTVTGELFF. The CDR3 DNA is TGTGCCAGCAGCCAAGTTAGGACAGTCACCGGGGAGCTGTTTTTT.

The chain is built from TRBV19 and TRBJ1-5; D is unresolved. The germline V and J ends were trimmed by 3 bases and 7 bases, with 7 bases remaining between them. The CDR3 consists of 12 residues. CDR1 LNHDA and CDR2 SQIVND come from the germline V gene (reference sequence). The CDR3 coding sequence is TGTGCCAGTAGTATGGTTAACCAGCCCCAGCATTTT. Translating gives CASSMVNQPQHF.

The chain has TRBV30 and TRBJ1-6, with a possible D match to TRBD1 (6 bases). V was pared by 0 bases and J by 9 bases, with 12 bases between. The germline V gene has CDR1 GTSNPN and CDR2 SVGIG (reference sequence). The CDR3 is 14 amino acids. The CDR3 DNA reads TGTGCCTGGAGTGTACAAGGGGGGAGTTCACCCCTCCACTTT. This codes for CAWSVQGGSSPLHF.

The chain has TRBV5-4 and TRBJ1-2, with D perhaps TRBD1 (6 bases). CDR3 size: 17 residues. V lost 0 bases to trimming and J lost 1 base, with 16 bases between them. Germline V CDR1 and CDR2: SGHNT, YYREEE (reference sequence). The CDR3 spells CASSLDRGAGFNYGYTF. As DNA, the CDR3 is TGTGCCAGCAGCTTGGACCGGGGGGCAGGCTTTAACTATGGCTACACCTTC.

The chain is built from TRBV7-2 and TRBJ2-7; 7 bases map to TRBD2. After removal of 1 base from V and 3 bases from J, the junction contained 9 bases not matched to a gene. Germline V gives CDR1 SGHTA, CDR2 FQGNSA. CDR3 size: 16 residues. The chain's CDR3 is CASSLGGREWGYEQYF. The CDR3 nucleotides are TGTGCCAGCAGCTTAGGTGGGCGGGAGTGGGGCTACGAGCAGTACTTC.

There are a few counts of this clone. The V call is TRBV7-9, the J call TRBJ1-1, with D unclear. Germline-derived CDR1 and CDR2 are SEHNR and FQNEAQ (reference sequence). The CDR3 length is 13 residues. The germline V and J ends were trimmed by 2 bases and 3 bases, with 7 bases remaining between them. The CDR3 loop is CASSLQRDTEAFF. In DNA form, the CDR3 reads TGTGCCAGCAGCTTACAGAGGGACACTGAAGCTTTCTTT.

V is TRBV6-5 and J is TRBJ1-1, with a weak D call TRBD1 (5 bases). The CDR3 consists of 14 residues. The germline V gene encodes CDR1 MNHEY and CDR2 SVGAGI. Trimming left V 5 bases short and J 2 bases short, with 12 bases between. CDR3 DNA: TGTGCCAGCAGTACCCGTCGGGGCAACACTGAAGCTTTCTTT. This gives the protein CASSTRRGNTEAFF.

J is TRBJ2-5 and V is TRBV7-2, with TRBD2 matching 8 bases. In germline, CDR1 is SGHTA, CDR2 FQGNSA. V trimming: 5 bases; J trimming: 4 bases; junction bases outside the gene matches: 12. The CDR3 covers 16 residues. The CDR3 nucleotides are TGTGCCAGCAGCCACCCCCCCGGGGCGGGAGGAGAGACCCAGTACTTC. The encoded protein is CASSHPPGAGGETQYF.

The chain couples TRBV7-2 to TRBJ1-2, with D unclear. The CDR3 has 15 amino acids. Trimming stripped 1 base from V and 3 bases from J, with 12 bases between. Germline-derived CDR1 and CDR2 are SGHTA and FQGNSA. The CDR3 coding sequence is TGTGCCAGCAGCTTAGTGTCGGGGTGGGACTATGGCTACACCTTC. Residues: CASSLVSGWDYGYTF.

This clone was picked up one time. The chain is built from TRBV7-2 and TRBJ1-2, with a weak D call TRBD1 (6 bases). CDR1 and CDR2 from the germline V gene are SGHTA and FQGNSA. The CDR3 sequence is 14 residues long. Trimming removed 1 base at V and 3 bases at J, with 9 bases between. This CDR3 reads CASSLGNRDYGYTF. Written as DNA, the CDR3 is TGTGCCAGCAGCTTAGGTAACAGGGACTATGGCTACACCTTC.

The chain recombines TRBV21-1 with TRBJ1-6; the D call of TRBD1 is as the table states it, not checked on the DNA. TRBV21-1 is listed as a pseudogene. The CDR3 is made up of 19 amino acids. The CDR3 region is CASSKGRQGSIALNSPLHF. CDR3 bases: TGTGCCAGCAGCAAAGGGAGACAGGGGTCCATAGCCCTGAATTCACCCCTCCACTTT.

The chain links TRBV7-9 to TRBJ2-5; no clear D. CDR1 SEHNR and CDR2 FQNEAQ come from the germline V gene (reference sequence). The germline V and J ends were trimmed by 2 bases and 2 bases, with 9 bases remaining between them. The CDR3 runs to 14 residues. The CDR3 protein is CASSLFPGQETQYF. DNA of the CDR3: TGTGCCAGCAGCTTATTCCCAGGACAAGAGACCCAGTACTTC.

This clone was seen a few times. This rearrangement joins TRBV19 to TRBJ2-7; tentative D call: TRBD1 (6 bases). The CDR3 spans 13 residues. Germline V gene lookup returns CDR1 LNHDA and CDR2 SQIVND (reference sequence). Trimming took off 8 bases at V and 2 bases at J, with 13 bases between the two ends. The CDR3 here is CASSEQGAYEQYF. DNA for the CDR3: TGTGCCAGTTCAGAACAGGGTGCCTACGAGCAGTACTTC. The full variable domain, in which reference TRBV19 and TRBJ2-7 provide the parts outside the CDR3, is DGGITQSPKYLFRKEGQNVTLSCEQNLNHDAMYWYRQDPGQGLRLIYYSQIVNDFQKGDIAEGYSVSREKKESFPLTVTSAQKNPTAFYLCASSEQGAYEQYFGPGTRLTVT.

CDR3 bases: TGTGCCAGTAGTACTTACCAGGCTCTTGGGAGACTAGCGGGGAGCAATGAGCAGTTCTTC. Its protein product is CASSTYQALGRLAGSNEQFF. The chain has TRBV19 and TRBJ2-1; 11 bases match TRBD2. This CDR3 has 20 amino acids. Germline assignment: CDR1 LNHDA and CDR2 SQIVND (reference sequence). The J segment lost 6 bases and the V segment lost 4 bases, leaving 20 bases of the junction unmatched.

The rearrangement uses TRBV6-6 and TRBJ2-3, with D maybe TRBD2 (5 bases). V lost 6 bases and J lost 0, with 16 bases in between. The CDR3 length is 16 residues. In germline, CDR1 is MNHNY, CDR2 SVGAGI (reference sequence). The CDR3 region is CASSPAAGRSTDTQYF. CDR3 in DNA: TGTGCCAGCAGCCCTGCGGCGGGCCGTAGCACAGATACGCAGTATTTT.

This chain links TRBV7-2 with TRBJ1-4, with 7 bases aligning to TRBD1. Trimming cost V 4 bases and J 4 bases; bases outside gene matches: 12. The length of the CDR3 is 17 residues. Germline values: CDR1 SGHTA, CDR2 FQGNSA. CDR3 DNA sequence: TGTGCCAGCAGCTCCTCGAACCCAGGGGGAGATAATGAAAAACTGTTTTTT. Residues: CASSSSNPGGDNEKLFF.

J is TRBJ1-1 and V is TRBV27; tentative D call: TRBD1 (6 bases). V was clipped by 0 bases and J by 4 bases, with 15 bases between them. The germline CDR1 and CDR2 sequences are MNHEY and SMNVEV (reference sequence). This CDR3 is 16 amino acids long. The CDR3 DNA follows: TGTGCCAGCAGTTTATCGAAGGGGGGGGATGTCACTGAAGCTTTCTTT. Amino acids: CASSLSKGGDVTEAFF.

This clone was observed a single time. The chain uses TRBV6-5 and TRBJ1-1; 8 bases agree with TRBD1. Germline V gene data show CDR1 as MNHEY and CDR2 as SVGAGI. This CDR3 has 14 residues. After removal of 0 bases from V and 7 bases from J, the junction contained 4 bases not matched to a gene. This CDR3 reads CASSYSSGGGEAFF. The DNA of the CDR3 is TGTGCCAGCAGTTACTCGTCAGGGGGCGGTGAAGCTTTCTTT.

The V gene is TRBV7-2, the J gene TRBJ2-5; 9 nucleotides agree with TRBD1. The J call could be wrong; TRBJ2-7 is a better fit for the DNA end. The CDR3 consists of 15 residues. CDR1 is SGHTA and CDR2 is FQGNSA in the germline V gene. CDR3 amino acids: CASSLVYGQGYEQYF. Written as DNA, the CDR3 is TGTGCCAGCAGCTTAGTGTACGGACAGGGGTACGAGCAGTACTTC.

This clone was seen a single time. The CDR3 loop is CASSRGPDEQYF. CDR3 coding DNA: TGTGCCAGCAGTCGGGGACCTGACGAGCAGTACTTC. V is TRBV6-5 and J is TRBJ2-7, with D possibly called TRBD1 or TRBD2 (5 bases each). Between the trimmed V and J ends, which lost 5 bases and 5 bases, there was a span of 10 bases. CDR3 length: 12 amino acids. Germline CDR1 is MNHEY and CDR2 is SVGAGI.

Regarding this clone: One end of the junction fails to match germline, which may point to a read error. The chain recombines TRBV11-2 with TRBJ2-5; weak D call: TRBD1 (7 bases). CDR3 size: 14 residues. The germline V gene has CDR1 SGHAT and CDR2 FQNNGV. The CDR3 is CASSLQGGQGTQYF. The CDR3 nucleotides are TGTGCCAGCAGCTTACAGGGGGGTCAAGGGACCCAGTACTTC.

The V and J genes are TRBV7-7 and TRBJ2-3; D not certain. The V end lost 4 bases, the J end lost 6 bases, and 11 bases lay between the germline ends. The CDR3 totals 13 residues. CDR1 is SSHAT and CDR2 is FNYEAQ in the germline V gene (reference sequence). The CDR3 coding sequence is TGTGCCAGCAGCTCAAGTGGGTGGGATACGCAGTATTTT. It yields the protein CASSSSGWDTQYF.